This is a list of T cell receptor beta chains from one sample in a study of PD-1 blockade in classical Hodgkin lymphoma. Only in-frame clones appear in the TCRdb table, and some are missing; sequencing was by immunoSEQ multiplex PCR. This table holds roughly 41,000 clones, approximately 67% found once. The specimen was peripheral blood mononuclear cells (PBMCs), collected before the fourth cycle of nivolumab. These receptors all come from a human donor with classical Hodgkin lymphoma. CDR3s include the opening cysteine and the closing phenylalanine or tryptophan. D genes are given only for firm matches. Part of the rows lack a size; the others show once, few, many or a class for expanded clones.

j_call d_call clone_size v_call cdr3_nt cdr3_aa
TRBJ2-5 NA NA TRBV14 TGTGCCAGCAGCCCCAATCGCGAGACCCAGTACTTC CASSPNRETQYF
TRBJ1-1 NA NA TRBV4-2 TGTGCCAGCAGCCCCTACGAGGAGGGAGGGCCTGAAGCTTTCTTT CASSPYEEGGPEAFF
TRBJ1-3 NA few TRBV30 TGTGCCTGCCGTAATGGAAACACCATATATTTT CACRNGNTIYF
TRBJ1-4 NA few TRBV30 TGTGCCTGGAGTGTTAAAGGGGGTTATGAAAAACTGTTTTTT CAWSVKGGYEKLFF
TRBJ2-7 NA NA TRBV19 TGTGCCAGTAGTATCTCAGGGACCAGCAACGAGCAGTACTTC CASSISGTSNEQYF
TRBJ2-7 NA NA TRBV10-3 TGTGCCACCACCGGGGCCAGCTCCTACGAGCAGTACTTC CATTGASSYEQYF
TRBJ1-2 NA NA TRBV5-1 TGCGCCAGCAGCTTGGTGGCAGGGGATGGCTACACCTTC CASSLVAGDGYTF
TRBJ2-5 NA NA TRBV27 TGTGCCAGCAGTGGGGACGGCGGAGTAGAGACCCAGTACTTC CASSGDGGVETQYF
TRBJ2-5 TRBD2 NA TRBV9 TGTGCCAGCAGCGTATCCAGCGGGGGGAAAGAGACCCAGTACTTC CASSVSSGGKETQYF
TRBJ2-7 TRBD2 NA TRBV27 TGTGCCAGCACTCTAAGAGGGCTAGCGGGGGCTTTCTCCTACGAGCAGTACTTC CASTLRGLAGAFSYEQYF
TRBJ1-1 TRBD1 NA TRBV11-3 TGTGCCAGCAGCTCCCGGGACAGGGGGCTGGAGACTGAAGCTTTCTTT CASSSRDRGLETEAFF
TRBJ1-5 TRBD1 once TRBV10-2 TGCGCCAGCAGGGCGGACAGGGTCGATCAGCCCCAGCATTTT CASRADRVDQPQHF
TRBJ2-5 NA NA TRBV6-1 TGTGCCAGCAGGGACAGCTTTGAAGAGACCCAGTACTTC CASRDSFEETQYF
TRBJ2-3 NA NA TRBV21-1 TGTGCCAGCAGCAAACCCGCCCAGCGGCGGGATACGCAGTATTTT CASSKPAQRRDTQYF
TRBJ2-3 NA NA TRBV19 TGTGCCAGTAGTGTGGATTTTACAGATACGCAGTATTTT CASSVDFTDTQYF